Following are 8 T cell receptor beta chains from one sample sequenced in a study of blood T cell repertoires in COVID-19 (dated by TCRdb to 2019 to 2021). Libraries were made using the immunoSEQ multiplex PCR assay. Not all clones reach the TCRdb copy of this immuneACCESS table, which keeps in-frame sequences only. Checked studies attribute under half of the gap to unresolved V genes and leave the rest unexplained. The table for this sample lists about 120,000 clones; 85% to 90% of them were counted only once. The top ten clones comprise 15% to 20% of the sample. The source material was peripheral blood. The source of these receptors is a human donor with acute or convalescent COVID-19. The donor label of this sample is uncertain.

V and J are TRBV29-1 and TRBJ2-1, with D possibly TRBD2 on 5 matching bases. The germline V gene has CDR1 SQVTM and CDR2 ANQGSEA. The length of the CDR3 is 18 residues. Trimming left V 0 bases short and J 5 bases short, with 23 bases between. CDR3 region: CSVEDRRSAPLANNEQFF. CDR3 DNA: TGCAGCGTTGAAGATCGGAGGAGCGCCCCTCTCGCAAACAATGAGCAGTTCTTC.

The CDR3 spells CASSPQGQHYGYTF. Written as DNA, the CDR3 is TGTGCCAGCTCACCACAGGGACAGCACTATGGCTACACCTTC. This sequence joins TRBV18 and TRBJ1-2; 7 bases fit TRBD1. The J segment lost 3 bases and the V segment lost 1 base, leaving 2 bases of the junction unmatched. Germline CDR1 reads KGHSH; CDR2 reads LQKENI. The CDR3 loop spans 14 amino acids.

This sequence joins TRBV21-1 and TRBJ2-2; the DNA was not compared with TRBD2, the D call given in the table. TRBV21-1 is listed as a pseudogene. This CDR3 comprises 18 residues. The CDR3 reads CASSLMGGAARLTGELFF. The DNA of the CDR3 is TGTGCCAGCAGTCTAATGGGGGGGGCCGCCAGGCTCACCGGGGAGCTGTTTTTT.

The chain links TRBV10-1 to TRBJ2-4, with 12 bases fitting TRBD2. This CDR3 spans 17 amino acids. V trimming: 0 bases; J trimming: 5 bases; junction bases outside the gene matches: 5. Germline V gene sequence: CDR1 WNHNN, CDR2 SYGVQD (reference sequence). CDR3 sequence (DNA): TGCGCCAGCAGTGAGTCAAGGACTAGCGGGAATCAAAACATTCAGTACTTC. Protein: CASSESRTSGNQNIQYF.

The chain uses TRBV5-4 and TRBJ2-1; D possibly corresponds to TRBD2 (5 bases). The CDR3 contains 15 residues. Per germline, CDR1 SGHNT and CDR2 YYREEE (reference sequence). Trimming removed 5 bases at V and 4 bases at J, with 16 bases between. The CDR3 coding sequence is TGTGCCAGCAGTTCTGAGGGCTCGGGGTACAATGAGCAGTTCTTC. It encodes CASSSEGSGYNEQFF.

The chain employs TRBV6-5 and TRBJ1-2; a possible D gene is TRBD1 (5 bases). V was clipped by 9 bases and J by 8 bases, with 10 bases between them. Germline-derived CDR1 and CDR2 are MNHEY and SVGAGI. The CDR3 sequence is 10 residues long. CDR3 coding DNA: TGTGCCAGTTCGCGGGGGGGCTACACCTTC. Its translation: CASSRGGYTF.

The V and J genes are TRBV11-2 and TRBJ1-2, with no clear D. The CDR3 runs to 14 residues. Trimming pared 0 bases from V and 8 bases from J, leaving 13 bases between. CDR1 SGHAT and CDR2 FQNNGV come from the germline V gene. CDR3 protein: CASSLENGDLGYTF. CDR3 nucleotide sequence: TGTGCCAGCAGCTTAGAAAACGGGGATTTAGGCTACACCTTC. The whole variable domain, remainder taken from reference TRBV11-2 and TRBJ1-2, is EAGVAQSPRYKIIEKRQSVAFWCNPISGHATLYWYQQILGQGPKLLIQFQNNGVVDDSQLPKDRFSAERLKGVDSTLKIQPAKLEDSAVYLCASSLENGDLGYTFGSGTRLTVV.

The chain links TRBV28 to TRBJ2-4; TRBD1 is a possible D gene (5 bases). The length of the CDR3 is 12 residues. With 8 bases removed from V and 7 bases from J, the gap between germline ends came to 12 bases. Germline V CDR1 and CDR2: MDHEN, SYDVKM. The CDR3 coding sequence is TGTGCCAGCGCTCAGGGTTATAACATTCAGTACTTC. Translating it yields CASAQGYNIQYF.